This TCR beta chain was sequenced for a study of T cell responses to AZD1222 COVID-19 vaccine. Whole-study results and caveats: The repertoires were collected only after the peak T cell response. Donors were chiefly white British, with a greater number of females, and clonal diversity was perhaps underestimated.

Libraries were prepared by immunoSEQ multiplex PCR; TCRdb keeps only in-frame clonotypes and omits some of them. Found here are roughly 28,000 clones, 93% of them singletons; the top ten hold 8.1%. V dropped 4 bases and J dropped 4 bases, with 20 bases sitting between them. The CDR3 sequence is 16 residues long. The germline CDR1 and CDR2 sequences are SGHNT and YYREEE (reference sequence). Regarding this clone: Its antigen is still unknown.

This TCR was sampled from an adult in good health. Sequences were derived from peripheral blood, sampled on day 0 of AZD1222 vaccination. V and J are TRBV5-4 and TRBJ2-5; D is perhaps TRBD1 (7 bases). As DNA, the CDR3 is TGTGCCAGCAGCCTCGCAGGAGGGGGCCACAGAGAGACCCAGTACTTC. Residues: CASSLAGGGHRETQYF.